This T cell receptor (beta chain) was found in a study of blood T cells in healthy people across ages. In the study overall: Template switching captured about one barcoded beta molecule per two T cells.

It was roughly 10 milliliters of peripheral blood that were drawn from each donor. The CDR3 has 15 residues. V lost 5 bases, J lost 6 bases, and 18 bases lay in between. The germline CDR1 and CDR2 sequences are SNHLY and FYNNEI. Study-level results: Across the age range, TCR beta diversity per million T cells fell in a roughly linear way.

Using a J-beta primer mix together with a sample-barcoded 5' primer, a second PCR was run for roughly 6 to 12 cycles. The yield of each sample was at least 2.5 million CDR3-containing paired-end reads. TCRdb re-analysed the 5' RACE reads in MiXCR, keeping a single row per CDR3 protein. The table has around 1,100,000 distinct CDR3 sequences, around two fifths seen once. This clonotype was recorded a few times. The antigen remains undetermined. The origin of this receptor is a man aged 18 to 30 in good health. The V gene is TRBV2, the J gene TRBJ2-3; TRBD2 might be the D (5 bases). The sequencing input was blood. The CDR3 nucleotides are TGTGCCAGCAGTAAATTAGCGCCCCTCGGCGATACGCAGTATTTT. Translated: CASSKLAPLGDTQYF.